Sequencing of this TCR beta chain was carried out in a study of T-cell reconstitution after alpha-beta-depleted transplantation in children. Findings and caveats of the study: Several hundred rapidly expanded clones from non-depleted graft cells reportedly supplied alpha-beta T cells about two months post-transplant.

Only a few counts were recorded for this clonotype. Its antigen is not known. Unique molecular identifiers were used to barcode this TCRbeta library. TCRdb ran MiXCR on the PCR reads and lists one entry per CDR3 protein. The sample records 580,000 or so distinct CDR3 sequences, 23% being singletons. This clonotype was obtained from a boy younger than two who had a stem cell transplant for acute myeloid leukemia, so the T cells may come from the graft donor. The sample here was PBMCs, mostly from graft donor cells, taken 360 days after TCRalphabeta/CD19-depleted stem cell transplant.

This CDR3 is CASSQEWATTSTDTQYF. Written as DNA, the CDR3 is TGCGCCAGCAGCCAAGAATGGGCTACAACTAGCACAGATACGCAGTATTTT. The rearrangement links TRBV4-3 to TRBJ2-3, with unresolved D. Germline CDR1 and CDR2: LGHNA and YSLEER. Trimming pared 0 bases from V and 0 bases from J, leaving 13 bases between. The CDR3 is 17 residues long.